Following are 21 T cell receptor beta chains from one sample sequenced in a study of vaccination and CD4 T cells after COVID-19. An Oncomine TCR Beta short-read assay was used to sequence the DNA from cultured CD4+ T cells. TCRdb used MiXCR to reprocess the PCR reads, holding one entry per CDR3 protein. The table shows about 14,000 distinct CDR3 sequences, with about 47% occurring only once. No antigen is known for these receptors. Regarding treatment: roughly nine-day PBMC culture with coronavirus spike peptide pools or control peptides (ViraFEST assay). The sequencing sample was made of CD4+ T cells from blood, cultured in vitro. The receptor source for this set is a human donor who had recovered from COVID-19.

V gene TRBV9 combines with J gene TRBJ2-5; TRBD1 or TRBD2 may be the D gene (6 bases each). Per the germline V gene, CDR1 is SGDLS and CDR2 is YYNGEE. Between the trimmed V and J ends, which lost 3 bases and 5 bases, there was a span of 17 bases. The CDR3 is 15 amino acids. CDR3 residues: CASSAGGGILETQYF. The CDR3, as DNA: TGTGCCAGCAGCGCCGGGGGCGGGATTCTCGAGACCCAGTACTTC.

This clonotype appeared a single time. This chain connects TRBV10-3 to TRBJ2-7; D may be TRBD2 (6 bases). Germline CDR1 and CDR2: ENHRY and SYGVKD. The CDR3 is 14 residues long. Trimming left V 10 bases short and J 0 bases short, with 16 bases between. CDR3 sequence reads: CATRGGSRSYEQYF. The CDR3 bases are TGTGCCACCCGGGGAGGCTCGCGCTCCTACGAGCAGTACTTC.

This clonotype came up a few times. The J gene is TRBJ1-5, the V gene TRBV30, with a weak D call TRBD1 (5 bases). In germline, CDR1 is GTSNPN, CDR2 SVGIG (reference sequence). V gave up 2 bases and J gave up 0 bases, with 14 bases separating them. The CDR3 sequence is 16 residues long. DNA for the CDR3: TGTGCCTGGAGTCTCGGAGGGGACCATAGCAATCAGCCCCAGCATTTT. Its translation: CAWSLGGDHSNQPQHF.

The chain joins TRBV28 to TRBJ1-5; D ambiguous. The CDR3 is 14 residues long. V dropped 7 bases and J dropped 3 bases, with 13 bases sitting between them. Per the germline V gene, CDR1 is MDHEN and CDR2 is SYDVKM. The CDR3 region has the DNA TGTGCCAGCACCCCGGTCAGATACAATCAGCCCCAGCATTTT. This gives the protein CASTPVRYNQPQHF.

This clonotype was found a few times. The chain couples TRBV7-2 to TRBJ1-1; a possible D gene is TRBD1 (5 bases). Germline V gene lookup returns CDR1 SGHTA and CDR2 FQGNSA. The CDR3 extends over 14 amino acids. The V and J ends lost 3 bases and 7 bases respectively, with 15 bases between them. The CDR3 here is CASSFNRDGLEAFF. CDR3 bases: TGTGCCAGCAGCTTCAACCGGGACGGACTTGAAGCTTTCTTT.

The chain recombines TRBV5-5 with TRBJ1-1; D may be TRBD1 (5 bases). The CDR3 extends over 14 amino acids. Germline assignment: CDR1 SGHKS and CDR2 YYEKEE (reference sequence). The ends were cut back, 2 bases at V and 4 bases at J, with 12 bases in the middle. CDR3 residues: CASSFGRAGTEAFF. The CDR3 DNA is TGTGCCAGCAGCTTTGGCAGGGCGGGCACTGAAGCTTTCTTT.

This chain joins TRBV2 and TRBJ1-4; D gene unclear. Trimming pared 2 bases from V and 7 bases from J, leaving 11 bases between. Germline-derived CDR1 and CDR2 are SNHLY and FYNNEI. The CDR3 runs 14 residues. CDR3 DNA sequence: TGTGCCAGCAGTGAATTCTCGGAATCTGAAAAACTGTTTTTT. Translated, it gives CASSEFSESEKLFF.

V gene TRBV12-3 or TRBV12-4 combines with J gene TRBJ1-5; no reliable D call. CDR3 length: 13 residues. V gave up 3 bases and J gave up 4 bases, with 7 bases separating them. CDR3 protein: CASSFSLNQPQHF. CDR3 in DNA: TGTGCCAGCAGTTTCAGCCTGAATCAGCCCCAGCATTTT.

About this clonotype itself: The germline gene is not matched at one end of the junction; a read error may be the cause. The gene calls are TRBV6-2 or TRBV6-3 and TRBJ1-2; a possible D gene is TRBD1 (5 bases). Germline V lookup: CDR1 MNHEY, CDR2 SVGEGT. There are 15 residues in the CDR3. CDR3 bases: TGTGCCAGCAGTGACTCAGGGAGCCGGAGGAGTGGCTACACCTTC. Translation: CASSDSGSRRSGYTF.

The CDR3 is CASSVAPGSGYEQYF. Written as DNA, the CDR3 is TGTGCCAGCAGCGTAGCCCCGGGATCCGGCTACGAGCAGTACTTC. The V call is TRBV9, the J call TRBJ2-7; possibly TRBD2 for D (5 bases). Germline V gene lookup returns CDR1 SGDLS and CDR2 YYNGEE. Deletions cut 0 bases from V and 3 bases from J, with 13 bases between. CDR3 length: 15 residues.

This clonotype has a handful of counts. The chain uses TRBV7-9 and TRBJ1-2; 10 nucleotides agree with TRBD1. This CDR3 has 15 residues. V lost 5 bases, J lost 1 base, and 4 bases stayed unmatched. CDR1 and CDR2 (germline): SEHNR, FQNEAQ (reference sequence). Here the CDR3 reads CASSPDRGLNYGYTF. DNA for the CDR3: TGTGCCAGCAGCCCAGACAGGGGGCTTAACTATGGCTACACCTTC.

A few counts support this clonotype. The gene calls are TRBV4-2 and TRBJ2-2, with TRBD1 matching over 8 bases. This CDR3 comprises 17 residues. The trim removed 4 bases at V and 1 base at J, leaving 8 bases unmatched. Per germline, CDR1 LGHNA and CDR2 YNFKEQ. The DNA of the CDR3 is TGTGCCAGCAGCCTCGCCCATGGACAGGGGAACACCGGGGAGCTGTTTTTT. Translating gives CASSLAHGQGNTGELFF.

CDR3 protein: CASSSAGVIYYEQYF. In nucleotides, the CDR3 is TGCGCCAGCAGCTCAGCGGGAGTGATATACTACGAGCAGTACTTC. This rearrangement joins TRBV5-1 to TRBJ2-7, with 8 bases aligning to TRBD2. Germline values: CDR1 SGHRS, CDR2 YFSETQ. The CDR3 contains 15 residues. V shed 3 bases and J 3 bases; nucleotides not matched to a gene: 8.

The CDR3: CATSDFGAGTTGELFF. The CDR3 bases are TGTGCCACCAGTGATTTTGGGGCAGGGACCACCGGGGAGCTGTTTTTT. The chain joins TRBV24-1 to TRBJ2-2; D is perhaps TRBD1 or TRBD2 (5 bases each). Trimming shortened V by 1 base and J by 4 bases, and 12 bases separated the two germline ends. The CDR3 totals 16 residues. Per germline, CDR1 KGHDR and CDR2 SFDVKD.

This clonotype appeared a few times. CDR3 sequence: CATSRASGTGAFF. CDR3 in DNA: TGTGCCACCAGCAGAGCCTCCGGGACAGGGGCTTTCTTT. This sequence joins TRBV15 and TRBJ1-1; 9 nucleotides agree with TRBD1. CDR3 length: 13 amino acids. Germline-derived CDR1 and CDR2 are LNHNV and YYDKDF (reference sequence). The ends lost 1 base at V and 11 bases at J; junction bases unmatched: 5.

CDR3 residues: CASSYSAYYEQYF. In DNA form, the CDR3 reads TGTGCCAGCAGTTATTCCGCTTATTACGAGCAGTACTTC. V and J are TRBV6-2 or TRBV6-3 and TRBJ2-7; D gene ambiguous. This CDR3 spans 13 amino acids. V shed 3 bases and J shed 4 bases, with 10 bases lying between them. Germline CDR1 and CDR2: MNHEY and SVGEGT.

This clonotype has only a few counts. The V and J genes are TRBV20-1 and TRBJ1-2; 7 nucleotides agree with TRBD1. Germline CDR1 and CDR2: DFQATT and SNEGSKA (reference sequence). This CDR3 is built from 13 residues. V lost 5 bases to trimming and J lost 1 base; unmatched junction nucleotides: 4. The CDR3 spells CSARQGINYGYTF. The CDR3 DNA is TGCAGTGCTCGACAGGGCATTAACTATGGCTACACCTTC.

The chain carries TRBV3-1 and TRBJ2-2; TRBD2 aligns across 7 bases. Germline-derived CDR1 and CDR2 are LGHDT and YNNKEL (reference sequence). This CDR3 is built from 16 residues. Trimming removed 3 bases from V and 3 bases from J; junction bases left unmatched: 7. CDR3 DNA sequence: TGTGCCAGCAGCCACGGGACTACCGGATACACCGGGGAGCTGTTTTTT. It codes for CASSHGTTGYTGELFF. The full variable domain, with the rest looked up from reference TRBV3-1 and TRBJ2-2, is DTAVSQTPKYLVTQMGNDKSIKCEQNLGHDTMYWYKQDSKKFLKIMFSYNNKELIINETVPNRFSPKSPDKAHLNLHINSLELGDSAVYFCASSHGTTGYTGELFFGEGSRLTVL.

V usage is TRBV7-3 and J usage is TRBJ1-2; 7 bases are shared with TRBD1. V lost 5 bases and J lost 3; bases outside the gene matches: 9. The CDR3 loop spans 15 amino acids. CDR1 SGHTA and CDR2 FQGTGA come from the germline V gene. The CDR3 spells CASSPVQGSDYGYTF. In DNA form, the CDR3 reads TGTGCCAGCAGCCCCGTACAGGGGTCGGACTATGGCTACACCTTC.

The chain recombines TRBV20-1 with TRBJ1-6; maybe TRBD1 (6 bases). The CDR3 is 16 residues long. Germline V lookup: CDR1 DFQATT, CDR2 SNEGSKA (reference sequence). V was shortened by 1 base and J by 10 bases, with 20 bases between the two germline ends. The CDR3 DNA reads TGCAGTGCTAGAGTCCGGAGCAGGGGTGTGTACTCACCCCTCCACTTT. It codes for CSARVRSRGVYSPLHF.

The chain uses TRBV28 and TRBJ1-1; D gene ambiguous. Germline CDR1 reads MDHEN; CDR2 reads SYDVKM. The CDR3 totals 11 residues. Deletions cut 4 bases from V and 9 bases from J, with 9 bases between. The CDR3 DNA reads TGTGCCAGCAGTTGGCGGGAGAAAGCTTTCTTT. Residues: CASSWREKAFF.